This T cell receptor beta chain stems from a study of cytomegalovirus exposure and HLA in healthy donors. Overall study results and limits: The analysis excluded some indistinguishable V segments, including TRBV6-2 and TRBV6-3. The study recorded around 160 TCR beta chains that were cytomegalovirus-associated. Presence/absence analyses assumed roughly uniform sequencing depth across donors. Many donors shared some public TCRs, even though most TCR sequences were rare.

To note about this clone: Antigen: not known.

Trimming took off 5 bases at V and 2 bases at J, with 16 bases between the two ends. The V gene's germline CDR1 is MNHEY and CDR2 SMNVEV (reference sequence). The CDR3 consists of 15 residues. The PCR made use of 60 Vbeta and 13 Jbeta primers. The repertoire was sequenced with immunoSEQ multiplex PCR; TCRdb's copy has only in-frame clones and lacks some. The table records some 150,000 clones, around nine tenths of them present only once. The sequenced sample consisted of PBMCs. V is TRBV27 and J is TRBJ2-7, with D perhaps matching TRBD2 (5 bases). The clonotype originates from a woman in her 30s in good health and CMV-seronegative. This chain's CDR3 is CASSPAPLGAYEQYF. CDR3 DNA: TGTGCCAGCAGTCCCGCCCCCCTCGGGGCCTACGAGCAGTACTTC.